The 25 T cell receptor beta chains given below trace back to one sample, sequenced in a study of T cells in Graves' hyperthyroidism and ophthalmopathy. TCR beta CDR3 regions were amplified from RNA. RT-PCR in the first round (using the HTBI primer set) targeted the TCR CDR3. In TCRdb, the multiplex PCR reads were re-called with MiXCR into one record per CDR3 protein. The profile covers 750,000 to 950,000 distinct CDR3 sequences, with around 38% appearing a single time and 8.9% taken by the ten largest. Sequencing was done on a sample of blood. These receptors all stem from a man between 18 and 29 years old with Graves' hyperthyroidism.

V usage is TRBV10-3 and J usage is TRBJ1-5; D uncertain. V was clipped by 10 bases and J by 0 bases, with 19 bases between them. Germline V lookup: CDR1 ENHRY, CDR2 SYGVKD. This CDR3 is built from 16 residues. CDR3 protein: CASSPRHFLSNQPQHF. In DNA, the CDR3 is TGTGCCAGCAGCCCTCGACATTTTCTTAGCAATCAGCCCCAGCATTTT.

This clonotype was recorded many times. V gene TRBV2 combines with J gene TRBJ1-5; D may be TRBD1 (5 bases). Germline CDR1 is SNHLY and CDR2 is FYNNEI. The CDR3 runs to 13 residues. The germline V and J ends were trimmed by 0 bases and 7 bases, with 7 bases remaining between them. In DNA form, the CDR3 reads TGTGCCAGCAGTGAAGCTCGGGGCCAGCCCCAGCATTTT. It encodes CASSEARGQPQHF.

The gene calls are TRBV10-3 and TRBJ1-2; the D is unclear. Germline loops: CDR1 ENHRY, CDR2 SYGVKD. This CDR3 spans 14 amino acids. V was cut by 3 bases and J by 4 bases, with 12 bases left in between. In DNA form, the CDR3 reads TGTGCCATCAGTGATGGGAGACTGGGCTATGGCTACACCTTC. Its protein is CAISDGRLGYGYTF.

The J gene is TRBJ1-2, the V gene TRBV25-1; 9 positions match TRBD1. The CDR3 runs to 13 residues. The germline gives CDR1 MGHDK, CDR2 SYGVNS. The ends lost 8 bases at V and 8 bases at J; junction bases unmatched: 9. The CDR3 nucleotides read TGTGCCAGCTCACCAATGACAGGGGGAGGCTACACCTTC. This translates into CASSPMTGGGYTF.

This clonotype was seen a handful of times. In DNA, the CDR3 is TGTGCCACCAGCAGGGCCCGGGGCCCCCCTTACTCCTACGAGCAGTACTTC. Translation gives CATSRARGPPYSYEQYF. The chain is built from TRBV15 and TRBJ2-7; D might be TRBD1 or TRBD2, each matching 5 bases. Germline-derived CDR1 and CDR2 are LNHNV and YYDKDF (reference sequence). Trimming shortened V by 3 bases and J by 0 bases, and 18 bases separated the two germline ends. The CDR3 contains 17 residues.

This rearrangement joins TRBV2 to TRBJ2-2; D call uncertain. Germline V lookup: CDR1 SNHLY, CDR2 FYNNEI. Trimming stripped 7 bases from V and 7 bases from J, with 7 bases between. The CDR3 length is 11 residues. CDR3 protein: CASIPLGELFF. CDR3 in DNA: TGTGCCAGCATTCCCCTCGGGGAGCTGTTTTTT.

This clonotype was recorded at least ten times. The chain links TRBV12-3 or TRBV12-4 to TRBJ1-6; possibly TRBD1 for D (5 bases). This CDR3 spans 15 amino acids. Trimming removed 6 bases at V and 9 bases at J, with 18 bases between. The CDR3: CASSITQGFGSPLHF. For the CDR3, the DNA is TGTGCCAGCAGCATAACCCAGGGATTCGGTTCACCCCTCCACTTT.

The chain combines TRBV25-1 with TRBJ1-1, with unresolved D. In germline, CDR1 is MGHDK, CDR2 SYGVNS. With 6 bases removed from V and 1 base from J, the gap between germline ends came to 15 bases. The CDR3 length is 15 residues. CDR3 loop: CASSARRRQNTEAFF. CDR3 bases: TGTGCCAGCAGCGCTAGGCGGCGGCAGAACACTGAAGCTTTCTTT.

V is TRBV7-2 and J is TRBJ1-3; tentative D call: TRBD1 (5 bases). This CDR3 region has 14 residues. Germline V gene lookup returns CDR1 SGHTA and CDR2 FQGNSA. Trimming removed 4 bases from V and 3 bases from J, with 10 bases in between. CDR3 coding DNA: TGTGCCAGCAGCTCGGGACTAGGTGGAAACACCATATATTTT. It is translated as CASSSGLGGNTIYF.

This clonotype was recorded a few times. V usage is TRBV14 and J usage is TRBJ1-2; the D gene is possibly TRBD1 (6 bases). The CDR3 consists of 15 residues. From germline, CDR1 is SGHDN and CDR2 FVKESK. Between the trimmed V and J ends, which lost 4 bases and 4 bases, there was a span of 16 bases. CDR3 in amino acids: CASSPVGGAGYGYTF. The CDR3, as DNA: TGTGCCAGCAGCCCTGTCGGGGGCGCCGGCTATGGCTACACCTTC.

About this clonotype: The junction does not match germline at one end; this may be a read error. The V gene is TRBV7-6, the J gene TRBJ2-5, with TRBD2 as a possible D gene (6 bases). The J call may not be correct, given that the DNA end is closer to TRBJ2-7. Germline V gives CDR1 SGHVS, CDR2 FNYEAQ. CDR3 size: 13 residues. CDR3 region: CASSPGDQYEQYF. In nucleotides, the CDR3 is TGCGCCAGCAGCCCGGGAGACCAATACGAGCAGTACTTC.

This rearrangement joins TRBV25-1 to TRBJ1-2; 9 bases line up with TRBD1. V lost 6 bases and J lost 6; bases outside the gene matches: 8. Germline loops: CDR1 MGHDK, CDR2 SYGVNS. The CDR3 has 14 residues. CDR3 DNA sequence: TGTGCCAGCAGCTCGACAGGGGGGGTGGATGGCTACACCTTC. Protein sequence: CASSSTGGVDGYTF.

At least ten counts were recorded for this clonotype. The chain uses TRBV10-2 and TRBJ1-6, with a tentative D call TRBD1 (5 bases). V was cut by 8 bases and J by 7 bases, with 12 bases left in between. CDR3 length: 13 residues. From germline, CDR1 is WSHSY and CDR2 SAAADI. This CDR3 is CASRGSQNSPLHF. DNA for the CDR3: TGCGCCAGCCGGGGGTCTCAAAATTCACCCCTCCACTTT.

This clonotype has just a few counts. The rearrangement links TRBV5-5 to TRBJ1-1, with no clear D. Germline assignment: CDR1 SGHKS and CDR2 YYEKEE (reference sequence). Deletions cut 2 bases from V and 11 bases from J, with 16 bases between. The CDR3 length is 13 residues. This CDR3 reads CASSLDPGATAFF. In nucleotides, the CDR3 is TGTGCCAGCAGCTTAGATCCGGGAGCGACGGCTTTCTTT.

The chain recombines TRBV10-3 with TRBJ1-2; D is uncertain. Germline CDR1 ENHRY, CDR2 SYGVKD. V was cut by 10 bases and J by 3 bases, with 15 bases left in between. The CDR3 has 13 residues. CDR3 amino acids: CASRLREDYGYTF. The CDR3 DNA is TGTGCCAGCCGGTTGAGGGAGGACTATGGCTACACCTTC.

The rearrangement uses TRBV12-3 or TRBV12-4 and TRBJ2-7, with 9 positions matching TRBD1. V lost 7 bases, J lost 5 bases, and 12 bases stayed unmatched. The CDR3 consists of 15 residues. The DNA of the CDR3 is TGTGCCAGCAAGAGGGGAACAGGGGGCTACGACGAGCAGTACTTC. This gives the protein CASKRGTGGYDEQYF.

CDR3 sequence (DNA): TGTGCCAGCAGCCACAAGAACGGACAGGGGGTGCCCTATGGCTACACCTTC. It yields the protein CASSHKNGQGVPYGYTF. The V gene is TRBV2, the J gene TRBJ1-2; 10 bases are shared with TRBD1. With 6 bases clipped from V and 4 bases from J, the junction kept 14 bases outside the gene matches. There are 17 residues in the CDR3. Germline CDR1 is SNHLY and CDR2 is FYNNEI.

V and J are TRBV29-1 and TRBJ1-5; 9 nucleotides line up with TRBD1. V lost 5 bases and J lost 1; bases outside the gene matches: 3. The CDR3 has 14 amino acids. Germline CDR1 SQVTM, CDR2 ANQGSEA. The CDR3 DNA follows: TGCAGCGTTCAGACAGGGGGGAGCAATCAGCCCCAGCATTTT. Translation: CSVQTGGSNQPQHF.

This clonotype was counted many times. This rearrangement joins TRBV19 to TRBJ1-6; a weak D match, TRBD1 (5 bases). The V and J ends lost 8 bases and 7 bases respectively, with 12 bases between them. The germline gives CDR1 LNHDA, CDR2 SQIVND (reference sequence). The CDR3 covers 13 residues. The CDR3 is CASLRDGNSPLHF. CDR3 bases: TGTGCCAGTCTCCGGGACGGCAATTCACCCCTCCACTTT.

The V and J genes are TRBV19 and TRBJ2-5; no firm D call. Germline CDR1 and CDR2: LNHDA and SQIVND (reference sequence). The V gene lost 5 bases and the J gene lost 9 bases, with 16 bases spanning the gap. The CDR3 is 13 residues long. In DNA, the CDR3 is TGTGCCAGTAGTGTCGGCAGCAATCAGCCCCAGTACTTC. It is translated as CASSVGSNQPQYF.

This clonotype was counted many times. The rearrangement joins TRBV20-1 to TRBJ2-5; D remains unclear. There are 11 residues in the CDR3. Per germline, CDR1 DFQATT and CDR2 SNEGSKA (reference sequence). V lost 8 bases, J lost 4 bases, and 11 bases lay in between. The CDR3 region has the DNA TGCAGTAGTAGGGTGGGAGAGACCCAGTACTTC. Encoded protein: CSSRVGETQYF.

The chain is built from TRBV7-9 and TRBJ1-4; the D gene is possibly TRBD1 (6 bases). V was shortened by 5 bases and J by 0 bases, with 19 bases between the two germline ends. The V gene's germline CDR1 is SEHNR and CDR2 FQNEAQ (reference sequence). The CDR3 totals 18 residues. CDR3 nucleotide sequence: TGTGCCAGCAGCCGCCTGGGGGGCATACAAACAACTAATGAAAAACTGTTTTTT. Residues: CASSRLGGIQTTNEKLFF.

About this clonotype: One junction end does not reproduce the germline sequence, and a read error may be involved. V and J are TRBV7-7 and TRBJ1-1; D is undetermined. CDR3 length equals 13 residues. Looked up from germline, CDR1 is SSHAT and CDR2 is FNYEAQ (reference sequence). CDR3 in DNA: TGTGCTAGCAGCACGGGCCGGGCCACTGAAGCTTTCTTT. Translating it yields CASSTGRATEAFF.

This clonotype was seen only a few times. The V call is TRBV5-1, the J call TRBJ1-2, with 8 bases matching TRBD1. V lost 4 bases to trimming and J lost 4 bases; unmatched junction nucleotides: 9. The V gene's germline CDR1 is SGHRS and CDR2 YFSETQ. CDR3 length: 15 residues. CDR3 loop: CASSGDRRGRYGYTF. The CDR3 coding sequence is TGCGCCAGCAGCGGGGACAGGCGGGGACGCTATGGCTACACCTTC.

This clonotype came up many times. The V and J genes are TRBV4-1 and TRBJ2-7; D perhaps matches TRBD2 (6 bases). V shed 4 bases and J shed 3 bases, with 10 bases lying between them. The CDR3 totals 13 residues. In germline, CDR1 is MGHRA, CDR2 YSYEKL. This CDR3 reads CASSRDFGYEQYF. In DNA form, the CDR3 reads TGCGCCAGCAGCCGGGACTTCGGCTACGAGCAGTACTTC.